This TCR beta chain appears in the sequencing data of a study of response to subunit inactivated influenza vaccine. This clonotype was counted many times. Germline V gene sequence: CDR1 SQVTM, CDR2 ANQGSEA. Trimming stripped 7 bases from V and 3 bases from J, with 0 bases between. The CDR3 is 9 residues long. MiXCR, run by TCRdb on the RT-PCR reads, gives a single entry per CDR3 protein. The sample holds fewer than 600,000 distinct CDR3 sequences, approximately 7.2% seen once. This TCR came from a man aged 45-69 years who received an inactivated influenza vaccine. The chain joins TRBV29-1 to TRBJ2-2; no clear D. Sample: PBMCs from blood, taken about 23 months after vaccination. DNA of the CDR3: TGCAGCGACACCGGGGAGCTGTTTTTT. Translated: CSDTGELFF.